This T cell receptor beta chain came from a study of response to subunit inactivated influenza vaccine. This clonotype was seen a few times. Its antigen remains unknown. TCRdb processed the RT-PCR reads anew with MiXCR; each CDR3 protein has one entry. The sample carries about half a million distinct CDR3 sequences, approximately 7.6% recorded once. The CDR3 consists of 15 residues. Germline V gene lookup returns CDR1 SGHRS and CDR2 YFSETQ. V shed 1 base and J shed 3 bases, with 8 bases lying between them. General study results and limits: T cells newly recruited by each seasonal influenza vaccination are few, the authors suggested.

This chain links TRBV5-1 with TRBJ1-6; weak D call: TRBD1 (6 bases). The material sequenced was PBMCs from blood, taken approximately 25 months after vaccination. The TCR originated in a man aged 50-75 years who received an inactivated influenza vaccine. The CDR3 nucleotides are TGCGCCAGCAGCTTGCGGACAGACTATAATTCACCCCTCCACTTT. Translated: CASSLRTDYNSPLHF.